What follows are 13 T cell receptor beta chains derived from one specimen sequenced in a study of blood T cell repertoires in COVID-19. Clones were sequenced by immunoSEQ multiplex PCR, and TCRdb holds only the in-frame ones, with some missing. Here the sample spans approximately 220,000 clones, roughly 91% being singletons. What was sequenced was PBMCs or T cells enriched from blood (not recorded which). The receptor set was obtained from a woman aged 25-40 years with acute COVID-19.

Remarks on this clone: A read error may account for a junction end that differs from germline. This sample also contains other DNA sequences that code for the same CDR3. This chain uses TRBV11-2 with TRBJ1-3; tentative D call: TRBD1 (5 bases). Germline V gene lookup returns CDR1 SGHAT and CDR2 FQNNGV. This CDR3 spans 17 amino acids. The CDR3: CASSLGFGGSSGNTIYF. In nucleotides, the CDR3 is TGTGCCAGCAGCTTAGGTTTCGGGGGGAGCTCTGGAAATACCATATATTTT.

The chain links TRBV6-6 to TRBJ1-4, with D uncertain. CDR3 length equals 16 residues. CDR1 and CDR2 from the germline V gene are MNHNY and SVGAGI (reference sequence). Trimming took 6 bases from V and 0 from J, leaving 14 bases between them. The CDR3 is CASRDSLEATNEKLFF. CDR3 bases: TGTGCCAGCAGGGACTCATTGGAGGCAACTAATGAAAAACTGTTTTTT.

The rearrangement uses TRBV7-6 and TRBJ1-1; D is unresolved. Germline loops: CDR1 SGHVS, CDR2 FNYEAQ. V was trimmed by 5 bases and J by 1 base, leaving 20 bases between them. This CDR3 has 17 residues. The CDR3 nucleotides read TGTGCCAGCAGCCGCGAGGACTTTCCCGCGCCGAACACTGAAGCTTTCTTT. It codes for CASSREDFPAPNTEAFF.

This clone appeared once. This chain joins TRBV7-2 and TRBJ2-1, with 13 bases matching TRBD2. Germline V gives CDR1 SGHTA, CDR2 FQGNSA. V was pared by 3 bases and J by 15 bases, with 11 bases of the junction left unmatched. This CDR3 region has 15 residues. Here the CDR3 DNA reads TGTGCCAGCAGCTTTTCCGGACTAGCGGGGGAGCGCAGGTTCTTC. It yields the protein CASSFSGLAGERRFF.

This sequence joins TRBV2 and TRBJ1-1, with a tentative D call TRBD1 (6 bases). The CDR3 loop spans 14 amino acids. Germline V gene sequence: CDR1 SNHLY, CDR2 FYNNEI. V was shortened by 10 bases and J by 5 bases, with 20 bases between the two germline ends. Here the CDR3 reads CATRAQGLATEAFF. The DNA for the CDR3 is TGTGCCACTCGGGCACAGGGTCTTGCGACTGAAGCTTTCTTT.

This chain joins TRBV3-1 (or the pseudogene TRBV3-2) and TRBJ2-3; TRBD2 matches at 8 bases. After removal of 4 bases from V and 5 bases from J, the junction contained 8 bases not matched to a gene. Germline values: CDR1 LGHDT, CDR2 YNNKEL (reference sequence). The CDR3 spans 15 residues. CDR3 in DNA: TGTGCCAGCAGCCCGGCGCGGGGGGCGGGAGATACGCAGTATTTT. This gives the protein CASSPARGAGDTQYF.

The chain combines TRBV30 with TRBJ1-2; TRBD1 might be the D (6 bases). Per the germline V gene, CDR1 is GTSNPN and CDR2 is SVGIG (reference sequence). This CDR3 spans 12 amino acids. V lost 2 bases and J 4 bases, leaving 8 bases between the germline ends. CDR3 sequence reads: CAWSRGGYGYTF. The CDR3 DNA follows: TGTGCCTGGAGTAGGGGGGGCTATGGCTACACCTTC.

J is TRBJ1-4 and V is TRBV30; D is uncertain. From germline, CDR1 is GTSNPN and CDR2 SVGIG (reference sequence). Deletions cut 3 bases from V and 8 bases from J, with 13 bases between. The CDR3 is 13 amino acids. The CDR3 here is CAWREASSEKLFF. The CDR3 DNA is TGTGCCTGGAGAGAGGCCTCCTCGGAAAAACTGTTTTTT. The full variable domain, its missing parts supplied by reference TRBV30 and TRBJ1-4, is SQTIHQWPATLVQPVGSPLSLECTVEGTSNPNLYWYRQAAGRGLQLLFYSVGIGQISSEVPQNLSASRPQDRQFILSSKKLLLSDSGFYLCAWREASSEKLFFGSGTQLSVL.

For the CDR3, the DNA is TGTGCCTGGAGTTCGCCCGGGACAGGGACTGGTGGCTACACCTTC. The encoded protein is CAWSSPGTGTGGYTF. This rearrangement joins TRBV30 to TRBJ1-2; 9 bases line up with TRBD1. V trimming: 2 bases; J trimming: 7 bases; junction bases outside the gene matches: 11. Germline values: CDR1 GTSNPN, CDR2 SVGIG (reference sequence). CDR3 length: 15 residues.

The chain recombines TRBV14 with TRBJ1-5; D is undetermined. CDR1 and CDR2 from the germline V gene are SGHDN and FVKESK. The CDR3 extends over 12 amino acids. Trimming shortened V by 2 bases and J by 5 bases, and 4 bases separated the two germline ends. CDR3 DNA: TGTGCCAGCAGCCAATTCGATCAGCCCCAGCATTTT. Translated: CASSQFDQPQHF.

The chain combines TRBV7-2 with TRBJ2-7; 8 bases agree with TRBD1. Trimming at V came to 0 bases and at J to 2 bases, leaving 3 bases not matched to a gene. CDR1 SGHTA and CDR2 FQGNSA come from the germline V gene. CDR3 length equals 15 residues. CDR3 bases: TGTGCCAGCAGCTTAGCAACAGGGGGACCCTACGAGCAGTACTTC. It encodes CASSLATGGPYEQYF.

The rearrangement links TRBV28 to TRBJ1-5; TRBD1 matches 12 bases. The CDR3 covers 18 residues. V trimming: 6 bases; J trimming: 4 bases; junction bases outside the gene matches: 13. CDR1 MDHEN and CDR2 SYDVKM come from the germline V gene. The CDR3 DNA sequence: TGTGCCAGCAGCCGCTCCGGGACAGGGGGCGCCTTTAATCAGCCCCAGCATTTT. Encoded protein: CASSRSGTGGAFNQPQHF.

This clone was observed a single time. The chain combines TRBV27 with TRBJ2-3; TRBD2 matches 9 bases. Germline V gene lookup returns CDR1 MNHEY and CDR2 SMNVEV (reference sequence). The length of the CDR3 is 14 residues. With 10 bases clipped from V and 3 bases from J, the junction kept 8 bases outside the gene matches. In DNA form, the CDR3 reads TGTGCCACCTCAGGACTAGCGCTAACAGATACGCAGTATTTT. Translation: CATSGLALTDTQYF.